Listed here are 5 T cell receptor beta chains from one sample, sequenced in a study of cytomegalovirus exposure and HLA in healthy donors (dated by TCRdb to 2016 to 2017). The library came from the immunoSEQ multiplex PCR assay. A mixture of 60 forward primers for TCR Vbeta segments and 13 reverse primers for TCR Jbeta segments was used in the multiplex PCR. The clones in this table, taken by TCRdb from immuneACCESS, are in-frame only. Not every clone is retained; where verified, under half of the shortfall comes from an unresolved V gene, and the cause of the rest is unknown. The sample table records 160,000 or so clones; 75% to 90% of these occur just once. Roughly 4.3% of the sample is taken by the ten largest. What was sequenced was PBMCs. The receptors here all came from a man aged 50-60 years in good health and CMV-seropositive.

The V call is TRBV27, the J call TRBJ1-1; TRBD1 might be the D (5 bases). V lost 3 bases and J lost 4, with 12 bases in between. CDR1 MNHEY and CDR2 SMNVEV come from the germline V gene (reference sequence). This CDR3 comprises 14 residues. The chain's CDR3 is CASSLSDKSTEAFF. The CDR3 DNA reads TGTGCCAGCAGTTTGTCGGACAAGAGCACTGAAGCTTTCTTT.

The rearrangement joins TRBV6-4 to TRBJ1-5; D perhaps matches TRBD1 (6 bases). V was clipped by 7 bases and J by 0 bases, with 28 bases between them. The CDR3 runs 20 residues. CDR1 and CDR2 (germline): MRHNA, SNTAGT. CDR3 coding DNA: TGTGCCAGCATAGTACTTTCAAATTTGGGACACCTTTATAGCAATCAGCCCCAGCATTTT. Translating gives CASIVLSNLGHLYSNQPQHF.

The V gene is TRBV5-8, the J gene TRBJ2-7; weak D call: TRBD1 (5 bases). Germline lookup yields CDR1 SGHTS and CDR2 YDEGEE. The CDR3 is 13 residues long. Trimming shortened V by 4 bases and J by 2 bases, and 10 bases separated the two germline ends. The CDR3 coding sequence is TGTGCCAGCAGCCCAGACAGAACCTACGAGCAGTACTTC. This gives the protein CASSPDRTYEQYF.

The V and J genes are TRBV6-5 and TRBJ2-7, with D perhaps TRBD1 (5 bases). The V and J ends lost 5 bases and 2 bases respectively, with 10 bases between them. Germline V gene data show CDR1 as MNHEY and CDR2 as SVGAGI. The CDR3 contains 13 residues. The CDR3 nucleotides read TGTGCCAGCAGTGTAGACAGCACCTACGAGCAGTACTTC. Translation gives CASSVDSTYEQYF.

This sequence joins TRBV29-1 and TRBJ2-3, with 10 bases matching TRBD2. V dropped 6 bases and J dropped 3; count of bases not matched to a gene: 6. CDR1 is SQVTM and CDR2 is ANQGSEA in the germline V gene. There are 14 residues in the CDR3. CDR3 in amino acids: CSVKSGRETDTQYF. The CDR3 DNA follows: TGCAGCGTCAAAAGCGGGAGGGAGACAGATACGCAGTATTTT.